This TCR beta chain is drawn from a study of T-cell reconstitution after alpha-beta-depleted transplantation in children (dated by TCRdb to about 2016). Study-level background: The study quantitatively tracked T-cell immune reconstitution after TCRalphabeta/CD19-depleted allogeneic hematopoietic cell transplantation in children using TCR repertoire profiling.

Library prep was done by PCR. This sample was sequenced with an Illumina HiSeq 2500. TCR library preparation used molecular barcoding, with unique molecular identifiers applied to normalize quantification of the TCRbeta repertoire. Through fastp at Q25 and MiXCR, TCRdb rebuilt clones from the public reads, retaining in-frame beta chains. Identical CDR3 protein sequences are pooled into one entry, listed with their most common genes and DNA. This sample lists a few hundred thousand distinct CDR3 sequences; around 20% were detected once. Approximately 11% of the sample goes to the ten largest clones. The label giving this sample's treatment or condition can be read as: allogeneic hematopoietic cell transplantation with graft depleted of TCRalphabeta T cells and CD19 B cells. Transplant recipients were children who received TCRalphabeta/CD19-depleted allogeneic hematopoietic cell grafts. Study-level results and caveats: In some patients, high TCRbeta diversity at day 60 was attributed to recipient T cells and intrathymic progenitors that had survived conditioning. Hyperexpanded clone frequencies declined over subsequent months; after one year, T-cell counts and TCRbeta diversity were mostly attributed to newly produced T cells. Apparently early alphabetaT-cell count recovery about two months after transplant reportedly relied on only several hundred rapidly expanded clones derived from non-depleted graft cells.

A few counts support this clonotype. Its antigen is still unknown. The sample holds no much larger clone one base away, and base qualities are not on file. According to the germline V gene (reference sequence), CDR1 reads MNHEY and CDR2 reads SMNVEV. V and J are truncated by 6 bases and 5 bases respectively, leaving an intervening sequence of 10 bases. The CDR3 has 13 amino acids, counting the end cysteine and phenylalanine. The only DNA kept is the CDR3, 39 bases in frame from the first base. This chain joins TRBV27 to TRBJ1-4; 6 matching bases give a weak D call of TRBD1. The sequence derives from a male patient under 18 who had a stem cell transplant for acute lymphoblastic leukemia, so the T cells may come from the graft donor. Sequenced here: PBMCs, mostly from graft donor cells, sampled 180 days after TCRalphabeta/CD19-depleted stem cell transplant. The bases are TGTGCCAGCAGGGGGGGCCTCAATGAAAAACTGTTTTTT. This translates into CASRGGLNEKLFF. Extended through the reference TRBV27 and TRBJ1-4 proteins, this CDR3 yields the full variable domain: EAQVTQNPRYLITVTGKKLTVTCSQNMNHEYMSWYRQDPGLGLRQIYYSMNVEVTDKGDVPEGYKVSRKEKRNFPLILESPSPNQTSLYFCASRGGLNEKLFFGSGTQLSVL.